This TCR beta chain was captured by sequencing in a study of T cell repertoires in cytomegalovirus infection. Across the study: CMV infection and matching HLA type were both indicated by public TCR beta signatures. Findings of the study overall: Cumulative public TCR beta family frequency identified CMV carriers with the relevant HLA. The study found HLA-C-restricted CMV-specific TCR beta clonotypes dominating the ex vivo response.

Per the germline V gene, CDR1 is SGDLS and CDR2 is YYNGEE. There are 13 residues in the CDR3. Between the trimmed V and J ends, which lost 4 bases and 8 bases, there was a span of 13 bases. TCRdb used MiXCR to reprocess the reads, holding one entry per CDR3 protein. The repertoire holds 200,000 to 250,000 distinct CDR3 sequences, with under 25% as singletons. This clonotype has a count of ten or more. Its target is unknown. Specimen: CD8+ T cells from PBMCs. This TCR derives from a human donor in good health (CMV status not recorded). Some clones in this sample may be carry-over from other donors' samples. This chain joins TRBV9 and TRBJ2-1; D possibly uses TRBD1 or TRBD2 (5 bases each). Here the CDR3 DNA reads TGTGCCAGCAGCCCTTCGGGGCGGGATGAGCAGTTCTTC. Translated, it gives CASSPSGRDEQFF.